This T cell receptor (beta chain) was captured by sequencing in a study of T cells in Graves' hyperthyroidism and ophthalmopathy. For the study at large: Peripheral blood samples were taken at initial diagnosis, prior to any treatment.

This CDR3 is 15 amino acids long. Germline trimming cut 0 bases from V and 4 bases from J; bases unmatched to any gene: 6. Looked up from germline, CDR1 is SGHTA and CDR2 is FQGNSA. General study results and limits: Ophthalmopathy got predicted by the model a median about six months before its onset. Ophthalmopathy was separated from stable hyperthyroidism by a 13 V-J model.

RNA transcripts gave rise to amplified TCR beta CDR3 regions. Carried out on the TCR CDR3, a first-round RT-PCR used the HTBI primer set. In TCRdb, the multiplex PCR reads were re-called with MiXCR into one record per CDR3 protein. The sample has about 400,000 distinct CDR3 sequences, about 13% seen once; the top ten hold 5% to 6%. The table lists this clonotype with a few counts. Its antigen is unidentified. Uncontrolled infection, other autoimmune disease, pregnancy or lactation disqualified patients from enrolment. This sequence originates from a young woman with Graves' hyperthyroidism. The sequencing input was blood. J is TRBJ2-7 and V is TRBV7-2; TRBD2 matches 7 bases. CDR3 protein: CASSLAGTKRYEQYF. The CDR3 DNA reads TGTGCCAGCAGCTTAGCCGGGACTAAAAGATACGAGCAGTACTTC.